Following are 21 T cell receptor beta chains from one sample sequenced in a study of somatic mutations in cytotoxic T cells in rheumatoid arthritis. The data were produced by immunoSEQ multiplex PCR, yet TCRdb's version contains in-frame clones alone and is incomplete. The sample includes approximately 11,000 clones, over 55% of them seen just once. Sequenced material: CD8+ T cells sorted from blood. The receptors derive from an adult with rheumatoid arthritis.

The genes are TRBV6-1 and TRBJ2-1, with 8 bases aligning to TRBD2. The V gene end was trimmed by 4 bases and the J gene end by 5 bases; junction bases not matched to a gene: 13. The CDR3 loop spans 17 amino acids. Germline values: CDR1 MNHNS, CDR2 SASEGT. The CDR3 bases are TGTGCCAGCAGTGTGCCCCAGCGGGGGCCGTTCAACAATGAGCAGTTCTTC. This gives the protein CASSVPQRGPFNNEQFF.

The chain is built from TRBV12-5 and TRBJ2-3; D is perhaps TRBD1 (5 bases). Germline CDR1 LGHNT, CDR2 FRNRAP. There are 14 residues in the CDR3. Trimming pared 10 bases from V and 0 bases from J, leaving 14 bases between. CDR3 in DNA: TGTGCTACCTCTCCAGGGTATAGCACAGATACGCAGTATTTT. Its protein product is CATSPGYSTDTQYF.

The rearrangement uses TRBV19 and TRBJ1-5; the D gene is possibly TRBD1 (6 bases). Germline CDR1 is LNHDA and CDR2 is SQIVND (reference sequence). The V and J ends lost 3 bases and 5 bases respectively, with 14 bases between them. The CDR3 loop spans 15 amino acids. Here the CDR3 DNA reads TGTGCCAGTAGTATTCTTGGAGGGGGGGATCAGCCCCAGCATTTT. It encodes CASSILGGGDQPQHF.

DNA of the CDR3: TGTGCCGGTATCACACGATACTCCTACGAGCAGTACTTC. It encodes CAGITRYSYEQYF. The rearrangement joins TRBV2 to TRBJ2-7; D remains unclear. Germline V CDR1 and CDR2: SNHLY, FYNNEI. V gave up 11 bases and J gave up 0 bases, with 14 bases separating them. The CDR3 spans 13 residues.

The gene calls are TRBV7-3 and TRBJ2-2, with a tentative D call TRBD1 (5 bases). The CDR3 contains 15 residues. With 4 bases removed from V and 3 bases from J, the gap between germline ends came to 12 bases. Germline CDR1 and CDR2: SGHTA and FQGTGA. The CDR3 nucleotides read TGTGCCAGCAGCTGGGGCCCCCCCGACACCGGGGAGCTGTTTTTT. Its translation is CASSWGPPDTGELFF. The whole variable domain, filled in from reference TRBV7-3 and TRBJ2-2, reads GAGVSQTPSNKVTEKGKYVELRCDPISGHTALYWYRQSLGQGPEFLIYFQGTGAADDSGLPNDRFFAVRPEGSVSTLKIQRTERGDSAVYLCASSWGPPDTGELFFGEGSRLTVL.

The gene calls are TRBV9 and TRBJ2-3, with 9 bases matching TRBD1. With V trimmed by 3 bases and J by 2 bases, 13 bases remained unmatched. Germline V gives CDR1 SGDLS, CDR2 YYNGEE. This CDR3 is 18 amino acids long. The CDR3 DNA is TGTGCCAGCAGCGCCGGGACAGGGTCCTTTTCAACCACAGATACGCAGTATTTT. Translation: CASSAGTGSFSTTDTQYF.

The CDR3 spells CASSMGPEQFF. In DNA, the CDR3 is TGTGCCAGTAGTATGGGTCCTGAGCAGTTCTTC. The chain joins TRBV19 to TRBJ2-1; no firm D call. CDR3 length: 11 residues. Trimming cost V 3 bases and J 9 bases, with 6 bases left between them. The germline V gene encodes CDR1 LNHDA and CDR2 SQIVND (reference sequence). Filled out from reference TRBV19 and TRBJ2-1, the complete variable domain reads DGGITQSPKYLFRKEGQNVTLSCEQNLNHDAMYWYRQDPGQGLRLIYYSQIVNDFQKGDIAEGYSVSREKKESFPLTVTSAQKNPTAFYLCASSMGPEQFFGPGTRLTVL.

The chain couples TRBV28 to TRBJ2-2, with D maybe TRBD1 (5 bases). Looked up from germline, CDR1 is MDHEN and CDR2 is SYDVKM. Trimming removed 2 bases from V and 3 bases from J, with 10 bases in between. The CDR3 sequence is 15 residues long. The CDR3 coding sequence is TGTGCCAGCAGTTTAGCGTCAGGGCACACCGGGGAGCTGTTTTTT. The encoded protein is CASSLASGHTGELFF. Together with reference TRBV28 and TRBJ2-2, the CDR3 gives the full variable domain: DVKVTQSSRYLVKRTGEKVFLECVQDMDHENMFWYRQDPGLGLRLIYFSYDVKMKEKGDIPEGYSVSREKKERFSLILESASTNQTSMYLCASSLASGHTGELFFGEGSRLTVL.

The chain uses TRBV11-2 and TRBJ1-1; D might be TRBD1 (5 bases). The CDR3 loop spans 15 amino acids. V was pared by 3 bases and J by 5 bases, with 16 bases between. In germline, CDR1 is SGHAT, CDR2 FQNNGV. CDR3 region: CASSFPGGGRTEAFF. CDR3 bases: TGTGCCAGCAGCTTCCCTGGGGGTGGGCGAACTGAAGCTTTCTTT. Supplemented by reference TRBV11-2 and TRBJ1-1, the full variable domain reads EAGVAQSPRYKIIEKRQSVAFWCNPISGHATLYWYQQILGQGPKLLIQFQNNGVVDDSQLPKDRFSAERLKGVDSTLKIQPAKLEDSAVYLCASSFPGGGRTEAFFGQGTRLTVV.

This CDR3 reads CATVEWSSYNSPLHF. In DNA form, the CDR3 reads TGTGCCACCGTCGAGTGGAGCTCCTATAATTCACCCCTCCACTTT. This chain links TRBV6-5 with TRBJ1-6, with unresolved D. From germline, CDR1 is MNHEY and CDR2 SVGAGI. This CDR3 has 15 residues. Trimming removed 10 bases at V and 0 bases at J, with 13 bases between.

In this sample, this clone turned up a few times. The genes are TRBV7-3 and TRBJ2-1, with D perhaps matching TRBD2 (5 bases). This CDR3 comprises 16 residues. V was shortened by 0 bases and J by 5 bases, with 14 bases between the two germline ends. The germline V gene encodes CDR1 SGHTA and CDR2 FQGTGA. The CDR3 is CASSLTVNRDHNEQFF. The CDR3 bases are TGTGCCAGCAGCTTAACTGTTAACCGGGATCACAATGAGCAGTTCTTC.

This rearrangement joins TRBV27 to TRBJ2-5, with no clear D. The DNA end is more similar to TRBJ2-7, so the J call may be wrong. The germline CDR1 and CDR2 sequences are MNHEY and SMNVEV (reference sequence). This CDR3 is 13 amino acids long. The CDR3 bases are TGTGCCAGCAGTTTATCGACCCCCTACGAGCAGTACTTC. This codes for CASSLSTPYEQYF.

The chain joins TRBV9 to TRBJ2-7; possibly TRBD2 for D (6 bases). Germline V gene data show CDR1 as SGDLS and CDR2 as YYNGEE. The V end lost 1 base, the J end lost 5 bases, and 19 bases lay between the germline ends. This CDR3 region has 16 residues. The CDR3 coding sequence is TGTGCCAGCAGCGTAATGGGAGGTGCCCCAGGAAACGAGCAGTACTTC. It yields the protein CASSVMGGAPGNEQYF.

V and J are TRBV5-3 and TRBJ1-1; D is possibly TRBD1 (6 bases). TRBV5-3 is marked as an open reading frame, function uncertain. CDR3 size: 13 residues. The V and J ends lost 6 bases and 13 bases respectively, with 22 bases between them. The CDR3 region has the DNA TGTGCCAGAATCCAACCTGTCAGGGGCAACGATTTCTTT. Its translation: CARIQPVRGNDFF.

The chain employs TRBV11-3 and TRBJ2-7; 8 nucleotides align to TRBD1. Trimming took 5 bases from V and 3 from J; bases not matched to a gene: 12. This CDR3 comprises 16 residues. In germline, CDR1 is SGHNT, CDR2 YENEEA. CDR3 sequence (DNA): TGTGCCAGCAGCCCCTCACAGGGGGAAAGAGGCTACGAGCAGTACTTC. This codes for CASSPSQGERGYEQYF.

This chain uses TRBV7-8 with TRBJ2-5; 7 nucleotides line up with TRBD1. The CDR3 is 14 amino acids. The germline V gene has CDR1 SGHVS and CDR2 FQNEAQ. V shed 5 bases and J 2 bases; nucleotides not matched to a gene: 5. CDR3 region: CASSPQGMQETQYF. The CDR3, as DNA: TGTGCCAGCAGCCCACAGGGGATGCAAGAGACCCAGTACTTC. The complete variable domain, with remaining parts taken from reference TRBV7-8 and TRBJ2-5, reads GAGVSQSPRYKVAKRGQDVALRCDPISGHVSLFWYQQALGQGPEFLTYFQNEAQLDKSGLPSDRFFAERPEGSVSTLKIQRTQQEDSAVYLCASSPQGMQETQYFGPGTRLLVL.

The rearrangement links TRBV7-9 to TRBJ2-7, with D perhaps being TRBD1 or TRBD2 (5 bases each). The CDR3 is 12 amino acids. V shed 3 bases and J shed 5 bases, with 8 bases lying between them. Germline V gene lookup returns CDR1 SEHNR and CDR2 FQNEAQ (reference sequence). CDR3 coding DNA: TGTGCCAGCAGCTTCGGGACCGACGAGCAGTACTTC. It specifies CASSFGTDEQYF.

The V and J genes are TRBV4-3 and TRBJ1-5, with D hard to call. This CDR3 has 17 amino acids. Germline values: CDR1 LGHNA, CDR2 YSLEER. V was shortened by 0 bases and J by 4 bases, with 16 bases between the two germline ends. In DNA, the CDR3 is TGCGCCAGCAGCCAAGAAGGGCCATCTTTAGGTAATCAGCCCCAGCATTTT. Residues: CASSQEGPSLGNQPQHF.

This clone counts as medium-sized. The chain is built from TRBV27 and TRBJ1-4; 9 bases fit TRBD1. This CDR3 is built from 14 residues. The germline V gene has CDR1 MNHEY and CDR2 SMNVEV (reference sequence). The trim removed 8 bases at V and 5 bases at J, leaving 6 bases unmatched. The CDR3 spells CASGGQGTNEKLFF. DNA for the CDR3: TGTGCCAGCGGTGGACAGGGGACAAATGAAAAACTGTTTTTT.

This sequence joins TRBV6-5 and TRBJ2-7; tentatively, D is TRBD1 (6 bases). Per germline, CDR1 MNHEY and CDR2 SVGAGI. The CDR3 spans 13 residues. Trimming pared 1 base from V and 4 bases from J, leaving 8 bases between. CDR3 DNA: TGTGCCAGCAGTTACTTAGGGGGATACGAGCAGTACTTC. This gives the protein CASSYLGGYEQYF.

The chain carries TRBV7-9 and TRBJ1-1; D unclear. The CDR3 totals 11 residues. With 0 bases removed from V and 8 bases from J, the gap between germline ends came to 4 bases. CDR1 and CDR2 from the germline V gene are SEHNR and FQNEAQ (reference sequence). Here the CDR3 DNA reads TGTGCCAGCAGCTTAGCAGGGGAAGCTTTCTTT. Protein product: CASSLAGEAFF. Together with reference TRBV7-9 and TRBJ1-1, the CDR3 gives the full variable domain: DTGVSQNPRHKITKRGQNVTFRCDPISEHNRLYWYRQTLGQGPEFLTYFQNEAQLEKSRLLSDRFSAERPKGSFSTLEIQRTEQGDSAMYLCASSLAGEAFFGQGTRLTVV.